This TCR beta chain was observed in a study of molecular identifiers for immune sequencing clone quantification (dated by TCRdb to 2017 to 2018). Context from the whole study: For a replicate experiment, RNA from around 20,000 or 100,000 naive CD8 T cells was divided into five aliquots, of which four were sequenced. This methods study benchmarked molecular-identifier clustering-based TCR repertoire sequencing (MIDCIRS) and TCR RNA copy counting, using CD8 T cells to do so.

On this clonotype itself: Which antigen it targets is not known. The junction and the germline gene differ at one end; a read error may be behind it.

The protocol used for the library was PCR. Data came from an Illumina HiSeq 4000. Bulk TCR libraries were generated as previously described, with the TCR primers listed in Table S5 used. The Qiagen AllPrep DNA/RNA kit was used to purify total RNA. Reads from multiple sequencing runs of the same library were pooled before analysis. In the source study's methods: Reads were retained only if their TCR constant sequence matched exactly, and those retained reads were trimmed to 150 nt and grouped according to their 12-nt molecular barcodes. Reads within each barcode group were sub-clustered using a 15% Levenshtein threshold, and quality-weighted consensus sequences were constructed for each RNA molecule. Non-functional sequences were filtered out, along with any lower-count sequence sitting one edit away from another sequence. Based on fitting two negative binomial distributions, any barcode sub-cluster with under 20% of the maximum read count was discarded. TCRdb applied fastp at Q25 and MiXCR to the public reads, then kept only in-frame beta chains. Under each unique CDR3 protein, matching rows form one entry showing the most common genes and DNA. The V and J calls follow TCRdb's processing rather than the paper's. Across this sample there are about 65,000 distinct CDR3 sequences, with less than 20% seen only once. The leading ten clones occupy about 1.6% of the sample.

CDR1 and CDR2 (PRHDT, FYEKMQ) derive from the germline V gene (reference sequence). Including the terminal cysteine and phenylalanine, the CDR3 comprises 15 residues. CDR3 DNA only is kept here, 45 bases in frame from base 1. The paper as a whole reports these results and caveats: The sizes of highly expanded clones could end up underestimated when identical TCR molecules share a barcode. The naive libraries included spiked-in Jurkat TCR RNA (10 copies' worth), and this Jurkat TCR RNA is not part of the donor repertoire. Without barcode sub-clustering, chimeric consensus sequences inflated TCR diversity; chimeras reached as high as 47%. Modeling indicated 2.5 to 3.5 TCR RNA copies recovered per cell, compared with roughly 10 by digital PCR, which implies a capture efficiency of approximately 30%. Spiked-in Jurkat TCR RNA equal to a single cell's worth was reported to be detectable even within one million naive CD8 T cells. Clones above 20 RNA copies held over 99% of molecules in CMV-specific effector cells but under 1% in naive cells.

Libraries of naive CD8 T cells were built from anywhere between roughly 19,000 and 1,000,000 sorted cells, with 10%, 30% or 50% of the purified RNA used. On a BD FACSAria II, naive CD8 T cells were FACS-sorted as CD8+CD4-CCR7+CD45RA+ and collected into RLT Plus buffer. To test detection sensitivity, Jurkat RNA equal to approximately ten TCR copies was added to samples of about 19,000-1,100,000 naive CD8 T cells. Enrichment of CD8 T cells was performed with RosetteSep CD8+ T Cell Enrichment Cocktail and Ficoll-Paque, after which ACK red cell lysis was carried out. Input material: naive CD8+ T cells from blood, with Jurkat cell RNA spiked in. The sample's cell subset or site label is to be understood as: FACS-sorted CD8+CD4-CCR7+CD45RA+ naive T cells. In this chain, TRBV13 is recombined with TRBJ2-1; perhaps TRBD1 is the D gene, with 6 bases matching. This sequence originates from a human donor in good health. Some libraries in this study had Jurkat cell RNA spiked in. The DNA reads TGTGCCTGCAGCCCACCAGGGGCGGTGAACAATGAGCAGTTCTTC. This sequence encodes CACSPPGAVNNEQFF.